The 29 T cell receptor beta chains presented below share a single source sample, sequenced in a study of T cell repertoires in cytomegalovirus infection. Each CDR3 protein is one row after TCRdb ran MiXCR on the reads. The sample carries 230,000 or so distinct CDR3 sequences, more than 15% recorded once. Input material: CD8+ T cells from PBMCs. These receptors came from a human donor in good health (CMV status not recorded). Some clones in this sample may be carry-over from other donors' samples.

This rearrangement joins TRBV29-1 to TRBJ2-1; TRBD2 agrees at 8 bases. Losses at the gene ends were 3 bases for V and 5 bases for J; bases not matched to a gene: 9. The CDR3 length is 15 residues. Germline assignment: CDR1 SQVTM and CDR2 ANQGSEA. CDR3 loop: CSVESLTSVDNEQFF. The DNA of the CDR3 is TGCAGCGTTGAGTCACTGACTAGCGTGGACAATGAGCAGTTCTTC.

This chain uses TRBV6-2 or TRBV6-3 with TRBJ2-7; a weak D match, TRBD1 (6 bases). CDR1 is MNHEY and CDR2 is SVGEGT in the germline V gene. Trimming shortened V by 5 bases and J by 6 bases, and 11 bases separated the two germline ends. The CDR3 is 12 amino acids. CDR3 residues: CASSPGAREQYF. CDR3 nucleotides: TGTGCCAGCAGTCCAGGGGCGCGCGAGCAGTACTTC.

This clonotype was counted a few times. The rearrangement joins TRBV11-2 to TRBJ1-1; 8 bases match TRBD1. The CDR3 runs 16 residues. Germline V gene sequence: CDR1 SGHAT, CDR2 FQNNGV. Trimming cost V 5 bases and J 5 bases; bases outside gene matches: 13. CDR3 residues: CASSADTDRAGTEAFF. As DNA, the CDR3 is TGTGCCAGCAGCGCCGATACGGACAGGGCGGGGACTGAAGCTTTCTTT.

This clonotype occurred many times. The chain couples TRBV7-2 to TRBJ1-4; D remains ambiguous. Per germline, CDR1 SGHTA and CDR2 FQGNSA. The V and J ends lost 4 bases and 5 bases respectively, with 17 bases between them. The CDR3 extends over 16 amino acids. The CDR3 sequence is CASSYLPTGSNEKLFF. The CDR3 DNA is TGTGCCAGCAGCTACCTCCCGACGGGTTCAAATGAAAAACTGTTTTTT. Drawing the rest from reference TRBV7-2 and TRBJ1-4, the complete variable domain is GAGVSQSPSNKVTEKGKDVELRCDPISGHTALYWYRQSLGQGLEFLIYFQGNSAPDKSGLPSDRFSAERTGGSVSTLTIQRTQQEDSAVYLCASSYLPTGSNEKLFFGSGTQLSVL.

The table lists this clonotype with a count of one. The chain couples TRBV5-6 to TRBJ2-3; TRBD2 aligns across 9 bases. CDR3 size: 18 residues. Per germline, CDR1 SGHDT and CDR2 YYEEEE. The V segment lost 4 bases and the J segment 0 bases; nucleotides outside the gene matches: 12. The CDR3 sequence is CASSPAGASGVSTDTQYF. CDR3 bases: TGTGCCAGCAGCCCCGCCGGAGCTAGCGGGGTTAGCACAGATACGCAGTATTTT.

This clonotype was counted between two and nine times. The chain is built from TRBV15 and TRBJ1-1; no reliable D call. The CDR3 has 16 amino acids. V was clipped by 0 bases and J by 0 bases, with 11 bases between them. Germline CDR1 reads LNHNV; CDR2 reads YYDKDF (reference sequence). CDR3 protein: CATSRDRRALNTEAFF. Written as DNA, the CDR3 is TGTGCCACCAGCAGAGATCGGAGGGCTTTGAACACTGAAGCTTTCTTT.

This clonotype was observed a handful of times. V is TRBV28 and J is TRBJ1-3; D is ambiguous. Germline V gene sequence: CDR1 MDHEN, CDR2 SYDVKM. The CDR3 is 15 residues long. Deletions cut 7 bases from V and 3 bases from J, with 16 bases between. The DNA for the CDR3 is TGTGCCAGCACTCTTACCCCGTATGGTGGAAACACCATATATTTT. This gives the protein CASTLTPYGGNTIYF.

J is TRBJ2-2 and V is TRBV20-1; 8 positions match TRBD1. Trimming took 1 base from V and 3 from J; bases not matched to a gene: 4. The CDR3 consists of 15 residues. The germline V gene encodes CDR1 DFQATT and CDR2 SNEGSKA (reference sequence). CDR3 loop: CSARGGQVDTGELFF. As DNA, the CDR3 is TGCAGTGCTAGAGGGGGACAGGTAGACACCGGGGAGCTGTTTTTT.

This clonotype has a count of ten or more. The CDR3 sequence: CASSIHGSNTEAFF. For the CDR3, the DNA is TGTGCCAGTAGTATCCATGGCTCCAACACTGAAGCTTTCTTT. The rearrangement joins TRBV19 to TRBJ1-1; D ambiguous. CDR3 size: 14 residues. The germline CDR1 and CDR2 sequences are LNHDA and SQIVND (reference sequence). V lost 3 bases to trimming and J lost 2 bases, with 10 bases between them.

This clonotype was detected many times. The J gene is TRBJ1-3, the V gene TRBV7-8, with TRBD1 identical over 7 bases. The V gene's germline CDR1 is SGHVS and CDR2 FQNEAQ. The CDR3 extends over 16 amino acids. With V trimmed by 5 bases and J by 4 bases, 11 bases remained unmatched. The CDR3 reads CASSLSGGPKGNTIYF. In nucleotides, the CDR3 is TGTGCCAGCAGCCTTTCAGGGGGGCCTAAGGGAAACACCATATATTTT.

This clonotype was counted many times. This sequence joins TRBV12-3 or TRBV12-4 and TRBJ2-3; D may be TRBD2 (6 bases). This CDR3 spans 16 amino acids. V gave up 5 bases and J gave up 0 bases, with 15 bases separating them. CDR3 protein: CASSVGTSLSTDTQYF. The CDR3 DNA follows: TGTGCCAGCAGTGTCGGGACTTCCCTTAGCACAGATACGCAGTATTTT.

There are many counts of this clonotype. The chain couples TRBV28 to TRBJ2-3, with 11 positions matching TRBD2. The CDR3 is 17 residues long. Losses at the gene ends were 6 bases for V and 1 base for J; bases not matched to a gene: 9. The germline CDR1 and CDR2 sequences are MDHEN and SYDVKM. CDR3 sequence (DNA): TGTGCCAGCAGCGTAGGGACTAGCGGATGGGGCACAGATACGCAGTATTTT. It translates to CASSVGTSGWGTDTQYF.

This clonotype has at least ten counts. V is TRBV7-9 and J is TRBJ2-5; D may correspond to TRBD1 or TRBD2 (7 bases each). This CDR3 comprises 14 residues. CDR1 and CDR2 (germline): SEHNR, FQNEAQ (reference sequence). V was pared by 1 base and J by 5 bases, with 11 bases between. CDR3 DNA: TGTGCCAGCAGCTTAGTGGGAGGGGGCGAGACCCAGTACTTC. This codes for CASSLVGGGETQYF.

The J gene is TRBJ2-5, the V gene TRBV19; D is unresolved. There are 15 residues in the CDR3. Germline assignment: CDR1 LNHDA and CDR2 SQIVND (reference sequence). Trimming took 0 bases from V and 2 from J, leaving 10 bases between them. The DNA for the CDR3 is TGTGCCAGTAGTATAGATGGATACAGACAAGAGACCCAGTACTTC. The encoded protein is CASSIDGYRQETQYF. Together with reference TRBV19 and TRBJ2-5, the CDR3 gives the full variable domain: DGGITQSPKYLFRKEGQNVTLSCEQNLNHDAMYWYRQDPGQGLRLIYYSQIVNDFQKGDIAEGYSVSREKKESFPLTVTSAQKNPTAFYLCASSIDGYRQETQYFGPGTRLLVL.

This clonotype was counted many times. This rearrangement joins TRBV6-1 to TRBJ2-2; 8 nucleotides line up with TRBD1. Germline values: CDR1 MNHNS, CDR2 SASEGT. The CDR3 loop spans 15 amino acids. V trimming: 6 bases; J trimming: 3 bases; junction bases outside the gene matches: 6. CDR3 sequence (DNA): TGTGCCAGCAGCCGGGTACAGGGGGACACCGGGGAGCTGTTTTTT. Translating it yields CASSRVQGDTGELFF.

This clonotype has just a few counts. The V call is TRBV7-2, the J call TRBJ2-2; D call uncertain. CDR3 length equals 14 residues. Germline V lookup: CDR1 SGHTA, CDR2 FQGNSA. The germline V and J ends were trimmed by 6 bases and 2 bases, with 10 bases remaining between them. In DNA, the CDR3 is TGTGCCAGCAGACGCCTATACAACACCGGGGAGCTGTTTTTT. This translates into CASRRLYNTGELFF.

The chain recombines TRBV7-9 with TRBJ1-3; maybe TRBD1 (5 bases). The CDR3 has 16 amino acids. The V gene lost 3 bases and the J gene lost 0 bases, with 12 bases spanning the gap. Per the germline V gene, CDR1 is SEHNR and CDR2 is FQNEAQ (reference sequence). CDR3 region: CASSFRDSLSGNTIYF. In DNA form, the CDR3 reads TGTGCCAGCAGCTTCAGGGACTCCCTCTCTGGAAACACCATATATTTT.

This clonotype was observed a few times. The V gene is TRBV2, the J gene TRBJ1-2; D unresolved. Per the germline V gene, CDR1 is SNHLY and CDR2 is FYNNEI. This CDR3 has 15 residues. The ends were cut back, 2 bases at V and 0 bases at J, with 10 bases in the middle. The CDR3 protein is CASSELVGTNYGYTF. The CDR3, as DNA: TGTGCCAGCAGTGAACTAGTCGGAACTAACTATGGCTACACCTTC.

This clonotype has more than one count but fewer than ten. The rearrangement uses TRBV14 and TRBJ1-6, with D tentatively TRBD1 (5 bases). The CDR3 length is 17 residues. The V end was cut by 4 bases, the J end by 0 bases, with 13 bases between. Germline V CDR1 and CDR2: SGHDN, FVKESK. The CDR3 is CASSPGARFSYNSPLHF. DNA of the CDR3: TGTGCCAGCAGCCCTGGGGCACGGTTCTCCTATAATTCACCCCTCCACTTT.

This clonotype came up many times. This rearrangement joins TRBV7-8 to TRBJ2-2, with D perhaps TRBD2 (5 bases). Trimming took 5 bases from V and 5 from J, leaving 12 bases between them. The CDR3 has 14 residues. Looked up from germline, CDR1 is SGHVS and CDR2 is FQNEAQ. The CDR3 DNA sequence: TGTGCCAGCAGCCGTGGACTGACAACCGGGGAGCTGTTTTTT. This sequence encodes CASSRGLTTGELFF.

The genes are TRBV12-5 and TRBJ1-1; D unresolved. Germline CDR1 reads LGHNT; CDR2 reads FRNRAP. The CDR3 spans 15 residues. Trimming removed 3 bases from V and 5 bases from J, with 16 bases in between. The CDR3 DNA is TGTGCTAGTGGTTTCAGGTCCTTTGCCGAGACTGAAGCTTTCTTT. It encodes CASGFRSFAETEAFF.

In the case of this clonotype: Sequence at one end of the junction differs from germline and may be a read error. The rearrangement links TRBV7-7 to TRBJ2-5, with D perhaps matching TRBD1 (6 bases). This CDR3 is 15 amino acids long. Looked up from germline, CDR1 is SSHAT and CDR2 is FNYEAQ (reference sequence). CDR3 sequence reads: CASSSTPGTPETQYF. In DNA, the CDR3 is TGTGCTAGCAGTTCCACTCCCGGGACACCAGAGACCCAGTACTTC.

The CDR3 here is CASRNRVEGYEQYF. CDR3 nucleotides: TGTGCCAGCAGGAACAGGGTGGAGGGCTACGAGCAGTACTTC. V and J are TRBV28 and TRBJ2-7; D tentatively reads TRBD1 or TRBD2 (6 bases each). The ends were cut back, 6 bases at V and 3 bases at J, with 15 bases in the middle. The germline gives CDR1 MDHEN, CDR2 SYDVKM. The CDR3 consists of 14 residues.

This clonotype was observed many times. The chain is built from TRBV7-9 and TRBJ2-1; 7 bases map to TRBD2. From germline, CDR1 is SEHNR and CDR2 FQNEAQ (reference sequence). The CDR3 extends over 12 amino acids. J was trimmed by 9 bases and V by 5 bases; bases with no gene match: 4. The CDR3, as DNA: TGTGCCAGCAGCATGACGGGGGGTGAGCAGTTCTTC. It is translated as CASSMTGGEQFF.

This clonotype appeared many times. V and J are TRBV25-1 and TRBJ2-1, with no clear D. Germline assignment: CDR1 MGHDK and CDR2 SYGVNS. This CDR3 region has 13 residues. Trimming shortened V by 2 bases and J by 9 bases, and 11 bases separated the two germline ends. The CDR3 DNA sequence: TGTGCCAGCAGTGAAGCTGTCTTCCGTGAGCAGTTCTTC. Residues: CASSEAVFREQFF.

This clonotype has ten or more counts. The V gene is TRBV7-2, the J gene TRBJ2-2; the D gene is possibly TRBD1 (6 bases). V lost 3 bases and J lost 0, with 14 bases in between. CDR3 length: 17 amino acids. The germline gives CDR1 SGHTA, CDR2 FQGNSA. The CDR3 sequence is CASSFSTGLANTGELFF. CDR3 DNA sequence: TGTGCCAGCAGCTTCTCGACAGGCCTCGCGAACACCGGGGAGCTGTTTTTT.

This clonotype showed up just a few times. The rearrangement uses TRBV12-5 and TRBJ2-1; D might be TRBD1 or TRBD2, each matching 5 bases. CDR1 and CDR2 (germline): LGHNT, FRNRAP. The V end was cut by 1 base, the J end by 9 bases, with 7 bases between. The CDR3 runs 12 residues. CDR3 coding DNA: TGTGCTAGTGGTTTGGATGGGGGTGAGCAGTTCTTC. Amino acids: CASGLDGGEQFF.

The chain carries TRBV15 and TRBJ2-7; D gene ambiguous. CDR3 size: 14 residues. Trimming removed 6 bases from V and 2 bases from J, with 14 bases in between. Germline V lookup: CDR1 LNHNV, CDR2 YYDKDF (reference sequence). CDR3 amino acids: CATRSSSDPYEQYF. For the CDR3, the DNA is TGTGCCACCAGAAGTTCCAGCGACCCCTACGAGCAGTACTTC.

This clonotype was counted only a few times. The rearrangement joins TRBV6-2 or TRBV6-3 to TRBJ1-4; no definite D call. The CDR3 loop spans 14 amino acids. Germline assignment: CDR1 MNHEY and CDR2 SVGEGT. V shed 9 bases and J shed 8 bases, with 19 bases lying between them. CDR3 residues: CASRFPQEREKLFF. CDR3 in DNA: TGTGCCAGTCGTTTTCCTCAGGAGCGGGAAAAACTGTTTTTT.